This T cell receptor (beta chain) was obtained from a study of identical twins listed by TCRdb under 2016. For context, the study as a whole: The study deep-sequenced TCR alpha and beta repertoires from monozygotic twins, unrelated adults of various ages and cord blood to test whether fetal clonotypes persist. Replicate twin experiments were performed at different times using different library preparation protocols to rule out contamination. What the work shows at the level of the full study, not this receptor alone: In monozygotic twins, recombination models systematically underestimated out-of-frame TCR alpha sharing, but the models matched the sharing seen between unrelated individuals. The excess sharing between twins in beta out-of-frame sequences was weaker because fewer shared sequences reduced the signal-to-noise ratio. Compared with coincidental sharing between unrelated individuals, out-of-frame TCR alpha sequences shared between twins showed an excess of sequences with low generation probability. Abundant cord blood beta clonotypes had fewer insertions, young adult naive repertoires showed a similar but weaker trend, and memory repertoires showed no such trend. Invariant T cells such as MAIT and iNKT could partly confound zero-insertion analyses, though diverse VJ usage argued against this for most clonotypes. Because the same donors could not be followed over many years, the conclusions relied on cross-sectional statistical analysis.

For this clonotype: What antigen it recognizes has not been identified. No clone much larger than this one lies a single base away; base qualities are absent.

Every donor was a healthy Caucasian. Miltenyi CD45RO+ enrichment and human naive T-cell isolation kits were used to isolate memory (CD45RO+) and naive T cells from PBMC. Library generation was performed with 5' RACE. The sequencing machine was an Illumina HiSeq 2000. Template switching introduced a universal primer binding site; the final cDNA contained a unique molecular identifier, enabling accurate counting of TCR cDNA molecules. Specific primers in the conserved constant-segment region were used to synthesize first-strand cDNA for TCR alpha and beta chains. Each cDNA library was double barcoded, with a SMART-Mk sample barcode plus Illumina barcodes, to control for contamination. Two successive PCR steps introduced TruSeq adapter sequences along with Illumina sample barcodes. The Illumina HiSeq platform was used with custom primers to sequence TCR alpha and beta cDNA libraries. From the authors' description of their analysis: Unique molecular identifiers were extracted from raw reads with MiGEC, and CDR3 positions were determined with MiXCR. For each individual, recombination models were inferred using an EM algorithm with the repgenHMM and IGoR tools. The tcR package in R was used for shared clonotype analysis, with sharing normalized by the product of cloneset sizes. To study raw recombination free of thymic and clonal selection effects, out-of-frame nonproductive sequences were analyzed. TCRdb trimmed public reads at Q25 via fastp, called clones via MiXCR and kept in-frame beta chains. For every CDR3 protein sequence, its rows merge into one entry that carries the most common genes and DNA. Clone size and V and J calls follow TCRdb, not the original study. The sample data list approximately 230,000 distinct CDR3 sequences, and more than 12% of these were observed just once. The top ten clones comprise around 9% of the sample.

As encoded in the germline V gene, CDR1 is SGHTA while CDR2 is FQGTGA. Trimming at the junction amounts to 3 bases on V and 10 bases on J, and the germline ends lie 10 bases apart. From cysteine to phenylalanine, the CDR3 is 13 amino acids long. Of the read, only the CDR3 DNA is kept; its 39 bases are in frame from base 1. This TCR was sampled from a young woman in good health. Sequencing input: memory (CD45RO+) T cells sorted from blood. In the paper's terms, the cell subset or site label means: CD45RO+ enriched T cells. The chain is encoded by TRBV7-3 joined to TRBJ1-6; a confident D gene designation cannot be given. The nucleotide sequence reads TGTGCCAGCAGCTTGACCATGGGGTCACCCCTCCACTTT. Translated, this gives CASSLTMGSPLHF.